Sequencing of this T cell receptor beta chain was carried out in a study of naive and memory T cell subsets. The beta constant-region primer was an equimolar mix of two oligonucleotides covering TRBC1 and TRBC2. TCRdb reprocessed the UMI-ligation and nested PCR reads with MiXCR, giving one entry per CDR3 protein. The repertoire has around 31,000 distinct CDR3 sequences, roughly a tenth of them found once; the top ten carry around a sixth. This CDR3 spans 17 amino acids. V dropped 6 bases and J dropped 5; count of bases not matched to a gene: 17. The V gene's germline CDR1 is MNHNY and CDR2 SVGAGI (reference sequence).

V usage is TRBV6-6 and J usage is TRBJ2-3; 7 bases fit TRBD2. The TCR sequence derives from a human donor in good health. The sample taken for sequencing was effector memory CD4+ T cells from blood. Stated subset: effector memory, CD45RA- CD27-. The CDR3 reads CASRLLDIGRERDTQYF. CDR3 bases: TGTGCCAGCAGATTACTCGATATTGGGCGGGAGCGAGATACGCAGTATTTT.